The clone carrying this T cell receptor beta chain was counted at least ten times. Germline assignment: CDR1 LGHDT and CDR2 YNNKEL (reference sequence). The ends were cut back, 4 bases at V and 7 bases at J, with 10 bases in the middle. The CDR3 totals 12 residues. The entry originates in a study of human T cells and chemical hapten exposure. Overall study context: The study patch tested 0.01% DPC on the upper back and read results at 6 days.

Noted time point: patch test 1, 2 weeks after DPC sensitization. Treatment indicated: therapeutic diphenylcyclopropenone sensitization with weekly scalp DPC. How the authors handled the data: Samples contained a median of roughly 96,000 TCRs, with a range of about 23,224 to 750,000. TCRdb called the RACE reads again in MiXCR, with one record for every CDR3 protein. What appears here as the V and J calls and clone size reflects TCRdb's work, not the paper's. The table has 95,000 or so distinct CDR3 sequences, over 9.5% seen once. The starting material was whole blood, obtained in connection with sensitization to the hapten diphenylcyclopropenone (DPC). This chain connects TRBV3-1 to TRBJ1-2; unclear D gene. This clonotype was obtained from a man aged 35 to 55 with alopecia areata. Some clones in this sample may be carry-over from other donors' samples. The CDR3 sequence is CASSRREVGYTF. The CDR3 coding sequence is TGTGCCAGCAGCCGCCGGGAGGTTGGCTACACCTTC.